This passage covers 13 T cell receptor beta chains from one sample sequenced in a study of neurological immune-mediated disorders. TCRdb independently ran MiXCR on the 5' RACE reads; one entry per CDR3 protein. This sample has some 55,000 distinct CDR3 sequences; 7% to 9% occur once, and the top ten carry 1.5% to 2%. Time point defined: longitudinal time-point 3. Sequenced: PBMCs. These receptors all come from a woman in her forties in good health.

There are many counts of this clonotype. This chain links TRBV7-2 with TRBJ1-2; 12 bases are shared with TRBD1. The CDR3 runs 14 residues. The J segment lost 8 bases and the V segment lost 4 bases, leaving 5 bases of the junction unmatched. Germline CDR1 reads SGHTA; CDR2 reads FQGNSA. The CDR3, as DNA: TGTGCCAGCAGCTCAGGGACAGGGGGCTGGGGCTACACCTTC. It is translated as CASSSGTGGWGYTF. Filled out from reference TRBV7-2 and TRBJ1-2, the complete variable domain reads GAGVSQSPSNKVTEKGKDVELRCDPISGHTALYWYRQSLGQGLEFLIYFQGNSAPDKSGLPSDRFSAERTGGSVSTLTIQRTQQEDSAVYLCASSSGTGGWGYTFGSGTRLTVV.

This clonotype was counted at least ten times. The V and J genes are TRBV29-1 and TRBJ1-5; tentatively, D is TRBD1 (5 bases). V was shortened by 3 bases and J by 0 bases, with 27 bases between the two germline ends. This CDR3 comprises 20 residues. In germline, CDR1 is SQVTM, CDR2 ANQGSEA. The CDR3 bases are TGCAGCGTTGATTCCGAAGGGGCAGCTAAATTCGAATATAGCAATCAGCCCCAGCATTTT. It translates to CSVDSEGAAKFEYSNQPQHF. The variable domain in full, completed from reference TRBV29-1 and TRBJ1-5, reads SAVISQKPSRDICQRGTSLTIQCQVDSQVTMMFWYRQQPGQSLTLIATANQGSEATYESGFVIDKFPISRPNLTFSTLTVSNMSPEDSSIYLCSVDSEGAAKFEYSNQPQHFGDGTRLSIL.

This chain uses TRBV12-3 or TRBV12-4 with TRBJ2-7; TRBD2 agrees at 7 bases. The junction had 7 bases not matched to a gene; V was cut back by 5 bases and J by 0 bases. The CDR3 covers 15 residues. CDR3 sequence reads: CASSPSGNSSYEQYF. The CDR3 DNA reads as TGTGCCAGCAGTCCAAGCGGGAATAGCTCCTACGAGCAGTACTTC.

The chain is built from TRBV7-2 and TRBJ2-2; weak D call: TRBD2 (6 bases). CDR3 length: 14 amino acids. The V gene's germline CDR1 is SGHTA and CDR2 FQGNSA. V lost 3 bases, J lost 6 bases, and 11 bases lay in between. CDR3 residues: CASSLGLVAGELFF. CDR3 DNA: TGTGCCAGCAGCTTGGGACTTGTAGCCGGGGAGCTGTTTTTT.

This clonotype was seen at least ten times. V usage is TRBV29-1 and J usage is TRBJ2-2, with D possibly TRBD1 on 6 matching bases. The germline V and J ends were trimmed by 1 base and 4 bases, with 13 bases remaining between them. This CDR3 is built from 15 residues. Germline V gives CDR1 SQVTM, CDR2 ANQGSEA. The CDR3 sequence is CSVEAEGQTTGELFF. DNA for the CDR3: TGCAGCGTTGAAGCAGAGGGACAAACCACCGGGGAGCTGTTTTTT.

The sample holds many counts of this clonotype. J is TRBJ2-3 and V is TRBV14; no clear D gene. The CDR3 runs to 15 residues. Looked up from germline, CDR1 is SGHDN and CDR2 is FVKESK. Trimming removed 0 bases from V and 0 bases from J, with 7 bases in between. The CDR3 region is CASSQEGLSTDTQYF. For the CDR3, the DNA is TGTGCCAGCAGCCAAGAGGGATTAAGCACAGATACGCAGTATTTT.

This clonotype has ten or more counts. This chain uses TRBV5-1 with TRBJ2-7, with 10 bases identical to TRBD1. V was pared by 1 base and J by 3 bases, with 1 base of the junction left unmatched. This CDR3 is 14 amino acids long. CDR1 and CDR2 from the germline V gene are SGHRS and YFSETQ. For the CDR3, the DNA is TGCGCCAGCAGCTTGTGGACAGGGGGCTACGAGCAGTACTTC. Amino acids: CASSLWTGGYEQYF.

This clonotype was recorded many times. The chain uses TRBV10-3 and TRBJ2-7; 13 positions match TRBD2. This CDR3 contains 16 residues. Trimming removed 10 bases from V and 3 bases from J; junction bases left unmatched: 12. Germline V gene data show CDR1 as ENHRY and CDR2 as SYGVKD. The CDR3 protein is CATNTPRLAGGYEQYF. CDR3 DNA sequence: TGTGCCACCAACACCCCCAGACTAGCGGGAGGCTACGAGCAGTACTTC.

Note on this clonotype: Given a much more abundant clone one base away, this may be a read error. Here the CDR3 DNA reads TGCAGCGTTGTTGTCTCCAACGAGCAGTACTTC. Translating it yields CSVVVSNEQYF. This chain uses TRBV29-1 with TRBJ2-7; D ambiguous. This CDR3 has 11 residues. Germline V gives CDR1 SQVTM, CDR2 ANQGSEA.

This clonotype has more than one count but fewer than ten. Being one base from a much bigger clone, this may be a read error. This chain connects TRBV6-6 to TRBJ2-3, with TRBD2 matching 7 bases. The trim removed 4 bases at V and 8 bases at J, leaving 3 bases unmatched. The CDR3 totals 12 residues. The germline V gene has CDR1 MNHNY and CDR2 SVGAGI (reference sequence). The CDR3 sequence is CASSWGGGTQYF. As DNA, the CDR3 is TGTGCCAGCAGTTGGGGGGGGGGTACGCAGTATTTT.

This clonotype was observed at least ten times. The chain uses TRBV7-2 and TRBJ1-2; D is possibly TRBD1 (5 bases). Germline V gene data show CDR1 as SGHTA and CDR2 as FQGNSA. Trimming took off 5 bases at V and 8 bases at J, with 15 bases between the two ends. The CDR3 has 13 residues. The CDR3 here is CASSPLTGYGYTF. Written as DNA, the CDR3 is TGTGCCAGCAGCCCCTTAACAGGTTACGGCTACACCTTC.

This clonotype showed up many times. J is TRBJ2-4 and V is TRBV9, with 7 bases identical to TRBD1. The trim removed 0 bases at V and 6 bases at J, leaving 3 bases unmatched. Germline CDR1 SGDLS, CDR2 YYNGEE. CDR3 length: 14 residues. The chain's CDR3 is CASSVGDSRNIQYF. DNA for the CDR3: TGTGCCAGCAGCGTAGGGGACAGTAGAAACATTCAGTACTTC. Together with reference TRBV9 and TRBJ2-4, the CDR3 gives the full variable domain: DSGVTQTPKHLITATGQRVTLRCSPRSGDLSVYWYQQSLDQGLQFLIQYYNGEERAKGNILERFSAQQFPDLHSELNLSSLELGDSALYFCASSVGDSRNIQYFGAGTRLSVL.

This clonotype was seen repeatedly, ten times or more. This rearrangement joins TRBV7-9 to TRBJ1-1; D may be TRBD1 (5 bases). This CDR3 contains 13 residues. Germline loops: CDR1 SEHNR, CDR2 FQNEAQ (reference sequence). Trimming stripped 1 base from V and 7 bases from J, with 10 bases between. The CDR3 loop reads CASSLDQGNEAFF. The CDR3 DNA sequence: TGTGCCAGCAGCTTAGATCAGGGTAATGAAGCTTTCTTT.